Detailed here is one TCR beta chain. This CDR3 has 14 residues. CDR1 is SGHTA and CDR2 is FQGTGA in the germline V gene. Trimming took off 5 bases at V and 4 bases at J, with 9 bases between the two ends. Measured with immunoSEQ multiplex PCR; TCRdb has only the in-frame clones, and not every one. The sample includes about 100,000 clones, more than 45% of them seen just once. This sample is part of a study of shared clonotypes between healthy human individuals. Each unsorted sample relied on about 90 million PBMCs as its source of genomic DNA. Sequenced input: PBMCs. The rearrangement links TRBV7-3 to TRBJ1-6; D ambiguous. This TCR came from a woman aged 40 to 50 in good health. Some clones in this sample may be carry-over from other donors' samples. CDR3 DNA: TGTGCCAGCAGCGTTGAGCAGTATAATTCACCCCTCCACTTT. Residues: CASSVEQYNSPLHF.